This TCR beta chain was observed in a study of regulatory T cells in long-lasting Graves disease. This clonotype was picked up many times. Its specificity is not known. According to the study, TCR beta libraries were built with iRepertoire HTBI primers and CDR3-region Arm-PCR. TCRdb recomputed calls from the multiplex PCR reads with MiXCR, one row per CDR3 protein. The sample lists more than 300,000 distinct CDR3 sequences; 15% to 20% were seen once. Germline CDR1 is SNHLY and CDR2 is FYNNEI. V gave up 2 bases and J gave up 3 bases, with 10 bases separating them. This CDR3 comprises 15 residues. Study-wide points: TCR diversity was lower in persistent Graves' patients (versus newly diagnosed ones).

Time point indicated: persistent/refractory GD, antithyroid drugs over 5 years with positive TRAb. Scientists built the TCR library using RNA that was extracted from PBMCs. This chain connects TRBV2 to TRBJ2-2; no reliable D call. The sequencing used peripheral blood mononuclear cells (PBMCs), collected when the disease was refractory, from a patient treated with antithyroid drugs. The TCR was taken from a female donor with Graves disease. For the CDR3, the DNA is TGTGCCAGCAGTGAATTCTGGGAAGACACCGGGGAGCTGTTTTTT. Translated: CASSEFWEDTGELFF.